The T cell receptor (beta chain) described here comes from a study of T cells in Graves' hyperthyroidism and ophthalmopathy. Researchers took RNA transcripts and amplified the TCR beta CDR3 regions from them. Carried out on the TCR CDR3, a first-round RT-PCR used the HTBI primer set. A single record per CDR3 protein comes from TCRdb applying MiXCR to the multiplex PCR reads. The sample shows about 640,000 distinct CDR3 sequences, about 20% of them seen only once. CDR1 is SGHTA, CDR2 FQGNSA, per germline. The CDR3 is 13 amino acids. Trimming removed 8 bases at V and 3 bases at J, with 8 bases between. The source is a man aged 25 to 45 with Graves' ophthalmopathy. The chain is built from TRBV7-2 and TRBJ1-6; D is undetermined. Input material: blood. The CDR3 loop is CASGGSYNSPLHF. DNA for the CDR3: TGTGCCAGCGGCGGCAGCTATAATTCACCCCTCCACTTT.